One T cell receptor (beta chain) is described in this entry. The antigen remains unidentified. Donors ranged from about 6 to 90 years old and were healthy Caucasians in Russia. The use of a sample-barcoded 5' primer and a J-beta primer mix characterized a second PCR of roughly 7 to 11 cycles. Unique molecular identifiers of 12 random nucleotides labeled each cDNA. TCRdb called the 5' RACE reads again in MiXCR, with one record for every CDR3 protein. The sample holds about 680,000 distinct CDR3 sequences; about half are singletons and the top ten take 25% to 35%. The data derive from a study of blood T cells in healthy people across ages. Regarding the study as a whole: The study found more naive CD4+ cells and higher diversity in long-lived than aged donors.

The CDR3 sequence is 14 residues long. V lost 5 bases to trimming and J lost 1 base, with 12 bases between them. CDR1 SGHRS and CDR2 YFSETQ come from the germline V gene. This TCR was recovered from a woman aged 55-70 years in good health. Material: blood. J is TRBJ1-1 and V is TRBV5-1, with D tentatively TRBD1 (6 bases). The chain's CDR3 is CASREGHRNTEAFF. The DNA of the CDR3 is TGCGCCAGCAGGGAGGGACACCGGAACACTGAAGCTTTCTTT.